A single sample gave rise to the 14 T cell receptor beta chains below, sequenced in a study of technical replicates of blood from several donors. Libraries were prepared by immunoSEQ multiplex PCR; TCRdb keeps only in-frame clonotypes and omits some of them. The data hold some 71,000 clones, with around 97% observed a single time. Input material: T cells isolated from PBMCs. These TCRs come from a human donor in good health.

The chain is built from TRBV21-1 and TRBJ2-7; TRBD2, as called in the table, went unchecked against the DNA. TRBV21-1 is a recognized pseudogene. This CDR3 is 18 amino acids long. The CDR3 DNA sequence: TGTGCCAGCAGCAAAGAGTCGGGTAGCGGGAGGAGCTCCTACGAGCAGTACTTC. Translated, it gives CASSKESGSGRSSYEQYF.

This chain uses TRBV5-1 with TRBJ2-7; 9 bases align to TRBD1. V was pared by 2 bases and J by 2 bases, with 5 bases of the junction left unmatched. Germline CDR1 SGHRS, CDR2 YFSETQ. This CDR3 is built from 15 residues. In DNA, the CDR3 is TGCGCCAGCAGCTTCATGACAGGGGGAGCCTACGAGCAGTACTTC. This gives the protein CASSFMTGGAYEQYF.

The V gene is TRBV29-1, the J gene TRBJ2-1; 8 positions agree with TRBD1. Germline values: CDR1 SQVTM, CDR2 ANQGSEA. V trimming: 7 bases; J trimming: 4 bases; junction bases outside the gene matches: 12. The CDR3 runs 15 residues. The CDR3 nucleotides read TGCAGCGCTAAAACCGGGACAGGAGTTTACAATGAGCAGTTCTTC. Protein sequence: CSAKTGTGVYNEQFF.

This clone appeared once. J is TRBJ2-7 and V is TRBV30, with 7 positions matching TRBD2. Germline V gene sequence: CDR1 GTSNPN, CDR2 SVGIG (reference sequence). The CDR3 totals 13 residues. V lost 7 bases and J lost 5; bases outside the gene matches: 11. CDR3 residues: CASLWGGVDEQYF. The DNA for the CDR3 is TGTGCCTCACTTTGGGGGGGAGTGGACGAGCAGTACTTC.

This chain connects TRBV13 to TRBJ2-3, with D possibly being TRBD2 (6 bases). This CDR3 is built from 14 residues. The ends were cut back, 1 base at V and 8 bases at J, with 13 bases in the middle. Germline-derived CDR1 and CDR2 are PRHDT and FYEKMQ (reference sequence). The CDR3 sequence is CASSLASVLSTQYF. DNA for the CDR3: TGTGCCAGCAGCTTAGCTAGCGTTCTGTCTACGCAGTATTTT.

This chain uses TRBV7-9 with TRBJ2-7, with 10 bases identical to TRBD2. After removal of 4 bases from V and 2 bases from J, the junction contained 11 bases not matched to a gene. CDR1 is SEHNR, CDR2 FQNEAQ, per germline (reference sequence). The CDR3 spans 17 residues. This CDR3 reads CASSSSISGRGTYEQYF. CDR3 DNA: TGTGCCAGCAGCTCAAGCATAAGCGGGAGGGGGACCTACGAGCAGTACTTC.

The sample holds one count of this clone. The chain employs TRBV14 and TRBJ2-1; 9 positions agree with TRBD1. CDR1 and CDR2 from the germline V gene are SGHDN and FVKESK. The CDR3 sequence is 16 residues long. V was clipped by 0 bases and J by 7 bases; unmatched bases: 7. The CDR3 region has the DNA TGTGCCAGCAGCCAAGAGATCGGGACAGGGATTAATGAGCAGTTCTTC. This translates into CASSQEIGTGINEQFF.

The chain employs TRBV11-2 and TRBJ2-5; TRBD1 matches at 7 bases. CDR1 and CDR2 (germline): SGHAT, FQNNGV. V lost 5 bases, J lost 4 bases, and 7 bases stayed unmatched. The CDR3 loop spans 14 amino acids. The CDR3 spells CASSIRQGPETQYF. The CDR3 region has the DNA TGTGCCAGCAGCATCCGACAGGGCCCAGAGACCCAGTACTTC.

The chain couples TRBV7-9 to TRBJ1-4; 8 nucleotides line up with TRBD1. The germline V gene encodes CDR1 SEHNR and CDR2 FQNEAQ (reference sequence). The ends lost 5 bases at V and 4 bases at J; junction bases unmatched: 6. The CDR3 sequence is 15 residues long. The CDR3 spells CASSPPGQVNEKLFF. The DNA for the CDR3 is TGTGCCAGCAGCCCGCCGGGACAGGTTAATGAAAAACTGTTTTTT.

The chain joins TRBV9 to TRBJ1-1; D not certain. The CDR3 length is 15 residues. Trimming shortened V by 3 bases and J by 1 base, and 13 bases separated the two germline ends. From germline, CDR1 is SGDLS and CDR2 YYNGEE. The CDR3 region has the DNA TGTGCCAGCAGCGACCTTAGACTGTCGAACACTGAAGCTTTCTTT. Its translation: CASSDLRLSNTEAFF.

The rearrangement uses TRBV4-3 and TRBJ2-1; possible D gene TRBD2, 6 bases. V lost 1 base to trimming and J lost 10 bases, with 11 bases between them. In germline, CDR1 is LGHNA, CDR2 YSLEER. The CDR3 runs 13 residues. The chain's CDR3 is CASSQVEGYEQFF. The CDR3 bases are TGCGCCAGCAGCCAAGTGGAGGGCTACGAGCAGTTCTTC.

The genes are TRBV6-5 and TRBJ1-1; TRBD1 might be the D (5 bases). The CDR3 has 15 amino acids. The germline V gene encodes CDR1 MNHEY and CDR2 SVGAGI. The V and J ends lost 1 base and 0 bases respectively, with 9 bases between them. In DNA, the CDR3 is TGTGCCAGCAGTTACTTCGGGGGAATGAACACTGAAGCTTTCTTT. Protein: CASSYFGGMNTEAFF.

The genes are TRBV6-4 and TRBJ1-2, with D uncertain. CDR1 is MRHNA and CDR2 is SNTAGT in the germline V gene. The CDR3 extends over 13 amino acids. V lost 3 bases and J 0 bases, leaving 5 bases between the germline ends. The CDR3: CASSETSNYGYTF. CDR3 in DNA: TGTGCCAGCAGTGAAACTTCTAACTATGGCTACACCTTC.

J is TRBJ2-5 and V is TRBV7-2; possibly TRBD1 for D (6 bases). CDR1 SGHTA and CDR2 FQGNSA come from the germline V gene. The ends were cut back, 5 bases at V and 4 bases at J, with 17 bases in the middle. The CDR3 loop spans 15 amino acids. CDR3 residues: CASSPPGQYSETQYF. The DNA for the CDR3 is TGTGCCAGCAGCCCCCCCGGACAGTATTCAGAGACCCAGTACTTC.